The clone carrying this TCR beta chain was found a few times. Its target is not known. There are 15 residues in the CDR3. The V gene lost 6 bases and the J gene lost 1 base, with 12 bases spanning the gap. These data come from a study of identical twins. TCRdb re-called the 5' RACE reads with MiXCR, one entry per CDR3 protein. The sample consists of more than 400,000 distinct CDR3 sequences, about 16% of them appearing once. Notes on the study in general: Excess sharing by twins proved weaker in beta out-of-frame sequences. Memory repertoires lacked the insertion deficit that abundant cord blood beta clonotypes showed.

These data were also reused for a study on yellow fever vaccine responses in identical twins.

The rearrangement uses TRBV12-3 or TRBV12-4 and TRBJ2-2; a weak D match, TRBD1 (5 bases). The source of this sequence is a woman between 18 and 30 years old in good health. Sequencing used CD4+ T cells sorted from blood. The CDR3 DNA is TGTGCCAGCAGCACCGCTAGGGGGAACACCGGGGAGCTGTTTTTT. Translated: CASSTARGNTGELFF.